The source of this TCR beta chain is a study of blood T cell repertoires in COVID-19. Study summary: PBMCs, B-cell-depleted T cells, or T cells provided the cDNA or gDNA that made up the material.

Self-reported history from a screening survey and questionnaire set each donor's cohort. Symptom resolution, clearance, or two negative PCRs marked the recovered donors of Cohort 3. This clone was found once. As processed by the authors: Quantification of nucleated cells was approximated via reference gene primer amplification. Repertoires were generated with immunoSEQ multiplex PCR, while TCRdb's copy carries only in-frame clones and drops some. V and J calls and clone size come straight from that table; D and trimming were deduced from the DNA. Seen here are a few hundred thousand clones, 85% to 90% observed once, and the top ten hold roughly 9.4%. The clonotype originates from a woman aged 45 to 65 who had recovered from COVID-19. The specimen sequenced was PBMCs or T cells enriched from blood (not recorded which).

CDR3 coding DNA: TGTGCCAGCAGCATAACGCCGAAGGGACAGGGCAATCAGCCCCAGCATTTT. It is translated as CASSITPKGQGNQPQHF. The V and J genes are TRBV7-9 and TRBJ1-5, with 8 bases that match TRBD1. Germline V gives CDR1 SEHNR, CDR2 FQNEAQ (reference sequence). The CDR3 has 17 amino acids. After removal of 5 bases from V and 2 bases from J, the junction contained 11 bases not matched to a gene.